The 24 T cell receptor beta chains in this list originate from one sample, sequenced in a study of T-cell reconstitution after alpha-beta-depleted transplantation in children. The TCRbeta library was prepared with unique molecular identifiers. TCRdb re-analysed the PCR reads in MiXCR, keeping a single row per CDR3 protein. The sample shows a few hundred thousand distinct CDR3 sequences, 9.9% of them seen only once. This material consisted of PBMCs from the stem cell graft donor, taken from the stem cell graft. All receptors come from a human donor who donated a stem cell graft to a child with SCID.

This clonotype has only a few counts. The chain combines TRBV5-5 with TRBJ2-3, with 10 bases that match TRBD1. Germline CDR1 is SGHKS and CDR2 is YYEKEE (reference sequence). V lost 4 bases and J lost 1; bases outside the gene matches: 6. The CDR3 loop spans 16 amino acids. CDR3 loop: CASSPWTGGRTDTQYF. The CDR3 nucleotides read TGTGCCAGCAGCCCCTGGACAGGGGGACGCACAGATACGCAGTATTTT.

This chain uses TRBV5-4 with TRBJ1-3; tentatively, D is TRBD1 (5 bases). V lost 0 bases and J lost 1, with 11 bases in between. The length of the CDR3 is 16 residues. Germline V CDR1 and CDR2: SGHNT, YYREEE (reference sequence). CDR3 DNA: TGTGCCAGCAGCTTGGGGGACGGCACTTCTGGAAACACCATATATTTT. It is translated as CASSLGDGTSGNTIYF.

This chain joins TRBV7-9 and TRBJ1-1; no definite D call. V lost 1 base to trimming and J lost 3 bases, with 9 bases between them. From germline, CDR1 is SEHNR and CDR2 FQNEAQ (reference sequence). CDR3 length: 14 residues. CDR3 in amino acids: CASSLGVGDTEAFF. The CDR3 coding sequence is TGTGCCAGCAGCTTAGGGGTTGGGGACACTGAAGCTTTCTTT.

There are a few counts of this clonotype. CDR3 in DNA: TGTGCCAGTAGTAGAGCTAGCGGTGCCTACAATGAGCAGTTCTTC. Its translation: CASSRASGAYNEQFF. The V and J genes are TRBV19 and TRBJ2-1; 7 positions agree with TRBD2. V lost 4 bases to trimming and J lost 2 bases; unmatched junction nucleotides: 5. The V gene's germline CDR1 is LNHDA and CDR2 SQIVND (reference sequence). The CDR3 is 15 residues long.

V gene TRBV18 combines with J gene TRBJ1-5, with 8 bases that match TRBD1. The trim removed 6 bases at V and 0 bases at J, leaving 7 bases unmatched. Germline lookup yields CDR1 KGHSH and CDR2 LQKENI. The CDR3 has 16 residues. CDR3 in amino acids: CASSLIQGDSNQPQHF. In nucleotides, the CDR3 is TGTGCCAGCTCCCTCATACAGGGGGATAGCAATCAGCCCCAGCATTTT.

V is TRBV12-3 or TRBV12-4 and J is TRBJ1-1, with 10 bases matching TRBD1. The length of the CDR3 is 15 residues. V gave up 6 bases and J gave up 5 bases; unmatched junction bases: 9. The CDR3 loop is CASSRRTGGMTEAFF. The CDR3 bases are TGTGCCAGCAGCCGCCGGACAGGGGGGATGACTGAAGCTTTCTTT.

In its sample, this clonotype was seen a few times. This chain joins TRBV9 and TRBJ2-3; 10 nucleotides line up with TRBD2. This CDR3 comprises 16 residues. J was trimmed by 4 bases and V by 0 bases; bases with no gene match: 5. CDR1 SGDLS and CDR2 YYNGEE come from the germline V gene. The CDR3 DNA reads as TGTGCCAGCAGCGTAGGAGCTAGCGGGGGAGCAGATACGCAGTATTTT. Encoded protein: CASSVGASGGADTQYF.

This clonotype was seen a handful of times. The chain is built from TRBV6-4 and TRBJ1-2, with D maybe TRBD1 (5 bases). There are 17 residues in the CDR3. Per germline, CDR1 MRHNA and CDR2 SNTAGT. V gave up 0 bases and J gave up 7 bases, with 21 bases separating them. CDR3 region: CASSDSYGAQEVGGYTF. CDR3 in DNA: TGTGCCAGCAGTGACTCTTACGGGGCGCAAGAAGTTGGTGGCTACACCTTC.

This clonotype has only one observation. The chain recombines TRBV4-2 with TRBJ2-5; D gene uncertain. TRBJ2-1 matches the DNA end more closely, so the J call is doubtful. Germline V gene sequence: CDR1 LGHNA, CDR2 YNFKEQ. The CDR3 has 15 amino acids. CDR3 bases: TGTGCCAGCAGCCTCAACAGATTCTCCTACAATGAGCAGTTCTTC. Protein: CASSLNRFSYNEQFF.

The chain links TRBV29-1 to TRBJ2-3; D is unclear. The CDR3 is 15 amino acids. Trimming removed 3 bases from V and 1 base from J, with 14 bases in between. The germline CDR1 and CDR2 sequences are SQVTM and ANQGSEA. Written as DNA, the CDR3 is TGCAGCGTTGATCGTGCAGGAAGCGGCACAGATACGCAGTATTTT. Amino acid sequence: CSVDRAGSGTDTQYF.

The rearrangement links TRBV20-1 to TRBJ1-1; unclear D gene. The length of the CDR3 is 11 residues. V gave up 3 bases and J gave up 8 bases, with 10 bases separating them. Germline assignment: CDR1 DFQATT and CDR2 SNEGSKA (reference sequence). CDR3: CSARVVGEAFF. For the CDR3, the DNA is TGCAGTGCTAGGGTGGTCGGGGAAGCTTTCTTT.

This clonotype was counted a few times. The chain combines TRBV7-2 with TRBJ2-7, with D tentatively TRBD1 (6 bases). With 4 bases removed from V and 6 bases from J, the gap between germline ends came to 19 bases. The germline V gene encodes CDR1 SGHTA and CDR2 FQGNSA. This CDR3 is built from 15 residues. For the CDR3, the DNA is TGTGCCAGCAGCTCCCGGACAGAGGGTATCGGCGAGCAGTACTTC. Its translation: CASSSRTEGIGEQYF.

In its sample, this clonotype was seen many times. The chain is built from TRBV13 and TRBJ2-3; 12 positions match TRBD2. J lost 3 bases, V lost 4 bases, and 5 bases had no gene match. The germline CDR1 and CDR2 sequences are PRHDT and FYEKMQ (reference sequence). This CDR3 comprises 16 residues. The CDR3 nucleotides read TGTGCCAGCAGCTCGACGACTAGCGGGGGAACAGATACGCAGTATTTT. Translation gives CASSSTTSGGTDTQYF.

Only a few counts were recorded for this clonotype. The CDR3 nucleotides read TGTGCCAGCAGCCACCCAAGCTCGTCCTACAATGAGCAGTTCTTC. It encodes CASSHPSSSYNEQFF. The J gene is TRBJ2-1, the V gene TRBV7-2; no reliable D call. V lost 5 bases and J lost 1, with 12 bases in between. The CDR3 is 15 amino acids. Germline CDR1 is SGHTA and CDR2 is FQGNSA.

This clonotype was observed at least ten times. The chain combines TRBV5-1 with TRBJ1-4, with D perhaps matching TRBD1 (5 bases). The CDR3 consists of 14 residues. Germline loops: CDR1 SGHRS, CDR2 YFSETQ. Trimming took off 4 bases at V and 7 bases at J, with 14 bases between the two ends. The CDR3 sequence: CASSVAGLGEKLFF. The CDR3 coding sequence is TGCGCCAGCAGCGTGGCAGGGTTGGGTGAAAAACTGTTTTTT. Full variable domain (remainder filled in from reference TRBV5-1 and TRBJ1-4): KAGVTQTPRYLIKTRGQQVTLSCSPISGHRSVSWYQQTPGQGLQFLFEYFSETQRNKGNFPGRFSGRQFSNSRSEMNVSTLELGDSALYLCASSVAGLGEKLFFGSGTQLSVL.

This chain links TRBV7-9 with TRBJ1-1; D call uncertain. Trimming shortened V by 2 bases and J by 4 bases, and 11 bases separated the two germline ends. In germline, CDR1 is SEHNR, CDR2 FQNEAQ (reference sequence). The CDR3 totals 14 residues. CDR3 residues: CASSLKEGVTEAFF. CDR3 nucleotides: TGTGCCAGCAGCTTAAAAGAGGGTGTCACTGAAGCTTTCTTT. Based on the CDR3 plus reference TRBV7-9 and TRBJ1-1, the full variable domain is DTGVSQNPRHKITKRGQNVTFRCDPISEHNRLYWYRQTLGQGPEFLTYFQNEAQLEKSRLLSDRFSAERPKGSFSTLEIQRTEQGDSAMYLCASSLKEGVTEAFFGQGTRLTVV.

The sample holds a few counts of this clonotype. The chain employs TRBV7-2 and TRBJ2-1; the D gene is possibly TRBD2 (6 bases). The CDR3 covers 14 residues. Germline V lookup: CDR1 SGHTA, CDR2 FQGNSA. V was shortened by 4 bases and J by 4 bases, with 11 bases between the two germline ends. The CDR3 DNA sequence: TGTGCCAGCAGCTACGGAGGGCTATACAATGAGCAGTTCTTC. Translated: CASSYGGLYNEQFF.

The chain carries TRBV19 and TRBJ2-1; 7 bases line up with TRBD2. CDR3 length equals 20 residues. Unmatched junction bases numbered 18, after V lost 2 bases and J lost 2 bases. Germline CDR1 reads LNHDA; CDR2 reads SQIVND (reference sequence). For the CDR3, the DNA is TGTGCCAGTAGTATAAACTTTCCAAACGGACTAGTCTTTACCTACAATGAGCAGTTCTTC. This gives the protein CASSINFPNGLVFTYNEQFF. Supplemented by reference TRBV19 and TRBJ2-1, the full variable domain reads DGGITQSPKYLFRKEGQNVTLSCEQNLNHDAMYWYRQDPGQGLRLIYYSQIVNDFQKGDIAEGYSVSREKKESFPLTVTSAQKNPTAFYLCASSINFPNGLVFTYNEQFFGPGTRLTVL.

This clonotype was seen more than once but under ten times. The chain recombines TRBV2 with TRBJ1-1, with 7 bases matching TRBD1. The ends lost 10 bases at V and 1 base at J; junction bases unmatched: 12. Per germline, CDR1 SNHLY and CDR2 FYNNEI. The CDR3 loop spans 15 amino acids. CDR3: CAIQGGAMTNTEAFF. CDR3 nucleotides: TGTGCCATTCAGGGGGGGGCCATGACGAACACTGAAGCTTTCTTT.

This clonotype showed up just a few times. The CDR3 region is CATPYRPGGDNEQFF. CDR3 DNA: TGTGCCACCCCCTATCGCCCCGGGGGGGACAATGAGCAGTTCTTC. The gene calls are TRBV15 and TRBJ2-1, with 8 bases that match TRBD2. The ends lost 8 bases at V and 5 bases at J; junction bases unmatched: 11. This CDR3 is built from 15 residues. Germline lookup yields CDR1 LNHNV and CDR2 YYDKDF (reference sequence).

Only a few counts were recorded for this clonotype. This chain connects TRBV9 to TRBJ1-1, with D maybe TRBD1 (6 bases). The V end was cut by 0 bases, the J end by 3 bases, with 12 bases between. The CDR3 sequence is 15 residues long. In germline, CDR1 is SGDLS, CDR2 YYNGEE. The CDR3 sequence is CASSVETGTYTEAFF. The CDR3 DNA follows: TGTGCCAGCAGCGTAGAAACAGGGACGTACACTGAAGCTTTCTTT.

On this clonotype itself: This may come from a read error, since a much larger clone is one base off. V and J are TRBV20-1 and TRBJ1-5; no clear D. Per germline, CDR1 DFQATT and CDR2 SNEGSKA (reference sequence). Trimming shortened V by 4 bases and J by 2 bases, and 9 bases separated the two germline ends. The CDR3 consists of 13 residues. CDR3 amino acids: CSANSGRNQPQHF. The CDR3 DNA reads as TGCAGTGCTAACAGTGGGCGCAATCAGCCCCAGCATTTT.

This clonotype was found a few times. V and J are TRBV11-2 and TRBJ2-2; D uncertain. The CDR3 consists of 14 residues. CDR1 is SGHAT, CDR2 FQNNGV, per germline. Trimming left V 5 bases short and J 3 bases short, with 10 bases between. The CDR3 nucleotides are TGTGCCAGCAGCAAGACTGCAGACACCGGGGAGCTGTTTTTT. It codes for CASSKTADTGELFF.

This clonotype was seen repeatedly, ten times or more. The J gene is TRBJ1-1, the V gene TRBV12-3 or TRBV12-4, with TRBD1 as a possible D gene (5 bases). The CDR3 runs to 14 residues. Trimming took off 8 bases at V and 11 bases at J, with 24 bases between the two ends. CDR3 nucleotide sequence: TGTGCCAGCCAATCTTCCGGGACGGTACGGCAGGCTTTCTTT. Translated: CASQSSGTVRQAFF.